The 27 T cell receptor beta chains reported below all come from one sample, sequenced in a study of cytomegalovirus exposure and HLA in healthy donors. PCR was performed using 60 Vbeta and 13 Jbeta primers. Profiled with immunoSEQ multiplex PCR; TCRdb holds only in-frame clones, not every one. The table has some 100,000 clones, 65% to 85% seen once. The specimen sequenced was PBMCs. The source of these receptors is a woman aged 40 to 50 in good health and CMV-seronegative.

The chain carries TRBV10-2 and TRBJ1-5, with TRBD1 matching over 7 bases. The CDR3 is 17 amino acids. V gave up 2 bases and J gave up 0 bases; unmatched junction bases: 7. CDR1 and CDR2 from the germline V gene are WSHSY and SAAADI. The DNA of the CDR3 is TGCGCCAGCAGTGAGCCATCCAACAGGGGTAGCAATCAGCCCCAGCATTTT. Residues: CASSEPSNRGSNQPQHF.

This clone showed up just a few times. The V gene is TRBV10-3, the J gene TRBJ2-7; 12 bases align to TRBD1. Germline CDR1 reads ENHRY; CDR2 reads SYGVKD. This CDR3 spans 14 amino acids. After removal of 6 bases from V and 7 bases from J, the junction contained 7 bases not matched to a gene. DNA of the CDR3: TGTGCCATCAGGGACGGGACAGGGGGCGGTGAGCAGTACTTC. This encodes CAIRDGTGGGEQYF.

J is TRBJ2-5 and V is TRBV25-1; the D gene is possibly TRBD2 (5 bases). V was trimmed by 4 bases and J by 1 base, leaving 10 bases between them. CDR3 length equals 14 residues. Per germline, CDR1 MGHDK and CDR2 SYGVNS. Written as DNA, the CDR3 is TGTGCCAGCAGTGGACCGGGAAGCCAAGAGACCCAGTACTTC. It codes for CASSGPGSQETQYF.

The J gene is TRBJ1-6, the V gene TRBV6-5; D possibly corresponds to TRBD1 (6 bases). CDR1 and CDR2 from the germline V gene are MNHEY and SVGAGI. CDR3 length: 13 amino acids. V was cut by 11 bases and J by 9 bases, with 17 bases left in between. The CDR3 sequence: CAASGFRGSPLHF. For the CDR3, the DNA is TGTGCCGCCTCGGGGTTCAGGGGTTCACCCCTCCACTTT.

This clone was counted a single time. The chain couples TRBV7-9 to TRBJ1-2, with D tentatively TRBD1 (5 bases). With 5 bases removed from V and 14 bases from J, the gap between germline ends came to 15 bases. CDR1 SEHNR and CDR2 FQNEAQ come from the germline V gene (reference sequence). The CDR3 totals 11 residues. The CDR3 loop is CASSKSRGITF. DNA of the CDR3: TGTGCCAGCAGCAAGTCAAGGGGAATAACCTTC.

This clone showed up just a few times. CDR3 loop: CATSRTRGQGQETQYF. The CDR3 nucleotides read TGTGCCACCAGCAGAACCAGGGGACAGGGCCAAGAGACCCAGTACTTC. The chain is built from TRBV15 and TRBJ2-5; TRBD1 matches 9 bases. The V and J ends lost 2 bases and 1 base, in that order; junction bases with no gene match: 5. Per the germline V gene, CDR1 is LNHNV and CDR2 is YYDKDF (reference sequence). This CDR3 comprises 16 residues.

The chain joins TRBV19 to TRBJ2-7, with 12 bases matching TRBD1. The germline CDR1 and CDR2 sequences are LNHDA and SQIVND (reference sequence). This CDR3 comprises 15 residues. V shed 3 bases and J 9 bases; nucleotides not matched to a gene: 9. The CDR3 spells CASSMPGQGASAQYF. CDR3 sequence (DNA): TGTGCCAGTAGTATGCCGGGACAGGGGGCGTCCGCGCAGTACTTC.

This clone was counted once. The V call is TRBV12-5, the J call TRBJ1-5; 7 bases map to TRBD1. The germline CDR1 and CDR2 sequences are LGHNT and FRNRAP. The CDR3 has 15 residues. J lost 4 bases, V lost 5 bases, and 8 bases had no gene match. The chain's CDR3 is CASGPRDSLNQPQHF. The CDR3, as DNA: TGTGCTAGTGGTCCACGGGACAGCCTTAATCAGCCCCAGCATTTT.

The chain joins TRBV7-3 to TRBJ2-4; 10 bases are a match to TRBD2. The CDR3 contains 15 residues. With 2 bases clipped from V and 7 bases from J, the junction kept 5 bases outside the gene matches. The V gene's germline CDR1 is SGHTA and CDR2 FQGTGA. CDR3 region: CASSLGSSGGNIQYF. DNA for the CDR3: TGTGCCAGCAGCTTAGGGTCTAGCGGGGGCAACATTCAGTACTTC.

This clone occurred a few times. V is TRBV30 and J is TRBJ2-7; perhaps TRBD2 as D (5 bases). V shed 7 bases and J shed 0 bases, with 16 bases lying between them. In germline, CDR1 is GTSNPN, CDR2 SVGIG (reference sequence). The CDR3 consists of 14 residues. The CDR3 DNA is TGTGCCTCGCACCGGAGACGGGACTCCTACGAGCAGTACTTC. Residues: CASHRRRDSYEQYF.

This clone is a singleton in its sample. The junction and the germline gene differ at one end; a read error may be behind it. The chain is built from TRBV6-6 and TRBJ2-1; 9 positions agree with TRBD2. The CDR3 has 14 residues. Germline loops: CDR1 MNHNY, CDR2 SVGAGI (reference sequence). CDR3 region: CASTRTSAGNGQFF. The CDR3 DNA reads TGTGCCAGCACCAGGACTAGCGCGGGCAATGGGCAGTTCTTC.

This rearrangement joins TRBV5-1 to TRBJ2-3; a possible D gene is TRBD1 (6 bases). The V end was cut by 4 bases, the J end by 6 bases, with 12 bases between. This CDR3 comprises 13 residues. The germline gives CDR1 SGHRS, CDR2 YFSETQ. CDR3 in DNA: TGCGCCAGCAGCAGAAGCAGGGGTGATACGCAGTATTTT. Translated: CASSRSRGDTQYF.

In this sample, this clone turned up a few times. The rearrangement uses TRBV19 and TRBJ2-1, with 11 bases fitting TRBD2. With V trimmed by 5 bases and J by 6 bases, 6 bases remained unmatched. CDR1 is LNHDA and CDR2 is SQIVND in the germline V gene (reference sequence). CDR3 length equals 15 residues. CDR3 nucleotide sequence: TGTGCCAGTAGTCTCACTAGCGGGAGTCTCAATGAGCAGTTCTTC. It specifies CASSLTSGSLNEQFF.

The genes are TRBV19 and TRBJ2-1; 11 bases map to TRBD2. The V segment lost 4 bases and the J segment 9 bases; nucleotides outside the gene matches: 14. CDR1 is LNHDA, CDR2 SQIVND, per germline (reference sequence). The CDR3 spans 17 residues. The CDR3 DNA follows: TGTGCCAGTAGTACTCTTATGGTACTAGCGGGAGTCACTGAGCAGTTCTTC. This translates into CASSTLMVLAGVTEQFF.

Only a few counts were recorded for this clone. J is TRBJ1-2 and V is TRBV19; TRBD1 is a possible D gene (5 bases). Trimming stripped 0 bases from V and 3 bases from J, with 5 bases between. Germline CDR1 is LNHDA and CDR2 is SQIVND (reference sequence). This CDR3 comprises 13 residues. The CDR3 sequence: CASSIDRDYGYTF. DNA of the CDR3: TGTGCCAGTAGTATAGACAGGGACTATGGCTACACCTTC.

The CDR3, as DNA: TGTGCCAGCAGGCTCATTACCGGGACAGTATACTACGAGCAGTACTTC. This translates into CASRLITGTVYYEQYF. The chain is built from TRBV2 and TRBJ2-7; TRBD1 matches 7 bases. This CDR3 comprises 16 residues. Trimming at V came to 6 bases and at J to 3 bases, leaving 14 bases not matched to a gene. Germline assignment: CDR1 SNHLY and CDR2 FYNNEI. Together with reference TRBV2 and TRBJ2-7, the CDR3 gives the full variable domain: EPEVTQTPSHQVTQMGQEVILRCVPISNHLYFYWYRQILGQKVEFLVSFYNNEISEKSEIFDDQFSVERPDGSNFTLKIRSTKLEDSAMYFCASRLITGTVYYEQYFGPGTRLTVT.

The rearrangement links TRBV6-6 to TRBJ2-3; D is unresolved. The CDR3 length is 14 residues. The germline V gene encodes CDR1 MNHNY and CDR2 SVGAGI (reference sequence). V lost 5 bases and J lost 4, with 13 bases in between. The CDR3 reads CASSQNLEPDTQYF. The CDR3 DNA sequence: TGTGCCAGCAGTCAAAATTTGGAGCCAGATACGCAGTATTTT.

This chain connects TRBV5-1 to TRBJ2-5, with D possibly being TRBD2 (6 bases). The CDR3 has 14 residues. Between the trimmed V and J ends, which lost 4 bases and 3 bases, there was a span of 13 bases. Germline V gene lookup returns CDR1 SGHRS and CDR2 YFSETQ. CDR3 sequence (DNA): TGCGCCAGCAGCCCCGGCCCGGGGGAAGAGACCCAGTACTTC. Amino acid sequence: CASSPGPGEETQYF.

The genes are TRBV7-2 and TRBJ2-3; 9 positions match TRBD1. With V trimmed by 4 bases and J by 4 bases, 9 bases remained unmatched. CDR1 and CDR2 from the germline V gene are SGHTA and FQGNSA. The CDR3 is made up of 16 amino acids. DNA for the CDR3: TGTGCCAGCAGCTCCCGGGACAGGGTAATTCCAGATACGCAGTATTTT. Translation gives CASSSRDRVIPDTQYF.

The chain recombines TRBV2 with TRBJ2-2; D gene unclear. The CDR3 consists of 16 residues. The V gene's germline CDR1 is SNHLY and CDR2 FYNNEI. V was shortened by 9 bases and J by 7 bases, with 24 bases between the two germline ends. For the CDR3, the DNA is TGTGCCAGTCGAAATAGGTCACTCCTTACTATCGGGGAGCTGTTTTTT. Amino acid sequence: CASRNRSLLTIGELFF.

A word on this clone: The junction departs from germline at one end; a sequencing error may be responsible. V and J are TRBV11-2 and TRBJ2-7, with D perhaps TRBD1 or TRBD2 (7 bases each). The length of the CDR3 is 13 residues. Germline V gene data show CDR1 as SGHAT and CDR2 as FQNNGV. CDR3 DNA sequence: TGTGCCAGCAGCGTAGACAGGGAGGGCGAGCAGTACTTC. Protein product: CASSVDREGEQYF.

This chain links TRBV6-1 with TRBJ1-1, with D possibly being TRBD1 (5 bases). The CDR3 loop spans 13 amino acids. The germline V gene has CDR1 MNHNS and CDR2 SASEGT. Trimming took off 5 bases at V and 1 base at J, with 8 bases between the two ends. CDR3 residues: CASSHRQNTEAFF. Written as DNA, the CDR3 is TGTGCCAGCAGTCACAGGCAGAACACTGAAGCTTTCTTT.

This sequence joins TRBV7-9 and TRBJ1-3; the match to TRBD1 covers 10 bases. Germline V gene data show CDR1 as SEHNR and CDR2 as FQNEAQ (reference sequence). This CDR3 is 17 amino acids long. J gave up 3 bases and V 5 bases, and 10 bases lay outside the gene matches. The CDR3 DNA reads TGTGCCAGCAGCCCCACCCAGACAGGGGGCCGTGGAAACACCATATATTTT. Translating it yields CASSPTQTGGRGNTIYF.

This clone was observed a single time. CDR3 nucleotide sequence: TGTGCCAGCAGCACAGAAATGAACTACGAGCAGTACTTC. Amino acid sequence: CASSTEMNYEQYF. The rearrangement joins TRBV7-2 to TRBJ2-7; D is ambiguous. Trimming took 5 bases from V and 3 from J, leaving 11 bases between them. The CDR3 is 13 residues long. The germline gives CDR1 SGHTA, CDR2 FQGNSA.

The chain recombines TRBV5-1 with TRBJ2-1; D possibly corresponds to TRBD2 (5 bases). This CDR3 contains 17 residues. V was pared by 5 bases and J by 0 bases, with 18 bases between. CDR1 and CDR2 from the germline V gene are SGHRS and YFSETQ. The CDR3 region is CASRGEGWESSYNEQFF. The CDR3 bases are TGCGCCAGCAGGGGCGAGGGATGGGAGAGCTCCTACAATGAGCAGTTCTTC.

About this clone itself: A read error may account for a junction end that differs from germline. The V and J genes are TRBV19 and TRBJ1-4; 9 bases agree with TRBD1. Germline-derived CDR1 and CDR2 are LNHDA and SQIVND (reference sequence). CDR3 length equals 15 residues. The CDR3 region is CASSPYRGPNEKLFF. Here the CDR3 DNA reads TGTGCCAGTAGTCCTTACAGGGGGCCTAACGAAAAACTGTTTTTT.

The chain is built from TRBV5-1 and TRBJ2-7; 7 bases are shared with TRBD1. The trim removed 2 bases at V and 2 bases at J, leaving 4 bases unmatched. The length of the CDR3 is 14 residues. The V gene's germline CDR1 is SGHRS and CDR2 YFSETQ. In DNA form, the CDR3 reads TGCGCCAGCAGCTTACAGGGGACAACCTACGAGCAGTACTTC. Amino acid sequence: CASSLQGTTYEQYF.